One sample yielded the 29 T cell receptor beta chains listed below, sequenced in a study of beta chain features in type 1 diabetes. The sequenced template was cDNA made from the entire isolated RNA. TCRdb's copy holds only in-frame clones and misses some; the assay was immunoSEQ multiplex PCR. Of 300,000 to 450,000 clones in the sample, roughly 12% are singletons; the top ten hold 0.017%. The sequenced material came from naive CD4+ T cells from blood. The receptors shown here come from a man younger than 35 in good health.

This chain links TRBV18 with TRBJ2-2, with TRBD1 matching 7 bases. The CDR3 loop spans 16 amino acids. Trimming took 5 bases from V and 3 from J; bases not matched to a gene: 9. Per the germline V gene, CDR1 is KGHSH and CDR2 is LQKENI. The CDR3 DNA reads TGTGCCAGCTCATCTCGGGACAGTAGACACACCGGGGAGCTGTTTTTT. It specifies CASSSRDSRHTGELFF.

V is TRBV5-1 and J is TRBJ1-2; TRBD1 might be the D (5 bases). In germline, CDR1 is SGHRS, CDR2 YFSETQ. V was shortened by 2 bases and J by 4 bases, with 15 bases between the two germline ends. The CDR3 runs to 15 residues. The CDR3 nucleotides read TGCGCCAGCAGCTTTAACGCGGGGGGAGGCTATGGCTACACCTTC. Translating it yields CASSFNAGGGYGYTF. The complete variable domain, with remaining parts taken from reference TRBV5-1 and TRBJ1-2, reads KAGVTQTPRYLIKTRGQQVTLSCSPISGHRSVSWYQQTPGQGLQFLFEYFSETQRNKGNFPGRFSGRQFSNSRSEMNVSTLELGDSALYLCASSFNAGGGYGYTFGSGTRLTVV.

Many counts were recorded for this clone. The gene calls are TRBV7-2 and TRBJ2-7; 7 nucleotides line up with TRBD2. With 1 base clipped from V and 6 bases from J, the junction kept 3 bases outside the gene matches. The CDR3 extends over 13 amino acids. CDR1 is SGHTA, CDR2 FQGNSA, per germline. Written as DNA, the CDR3 is TGTGCCAGCAGCTTAGGCCTAGCGGTCGAGCAGTACTTC. Protein sequence: CASSLGLAVEQYF.

This clone was detected only a few times. The chain carries TRBV30 and TRBJ2-7; D may be TRBD1 (5 bases). The CDR3 consists of 14 residues. Germline CDR1 is GTSNPN and CDR2 is SVGIG (reference sequence). The germline V and J ends were trimmed by 3 bases and 4 bases, with 16 bases remaining between them. CDR3 in amino acids: CAWRRTGSQYEQYF. The CDR3 region has the DNA TGTGCCTGGAGACGAACAGGTTCCCAATACGAGCAGTACTTC.

This clone was seen a few times. The V and J genes are TRBV7-2 and TRBJ2-1; perhaps TRBD2 as D (6 bases). The CDR3 covers 15 residues. The V gene's germline CDR1 is SGHTA and CDR2 FQGNSA. Trimming removed 8 bases from V and 4 bases from J, with 18 bases in between. CDR3 in amino acids: CASRPPGLRYNEQFF. The CDR3, as DNA: TGTGCCAGCCGACCTCCGGGACTGAGATACAATGAGCAGTTCTTC.

The V call is TRBV4-1, the J call TRBJ2-7; TRBD2 agrees at 7 bases. Germline assignment: CDR1 MGHRA and CDR2 YSYEKL. This CDR3 has 15 residues. Germline trimming cut 2 bases from V and 3 bases from J; bases unmatched to any gene: 7. The CDR3 loop is CASSQPLSGNYEQYF. CDR3 bases: TGCGCCAGCAGCCAACCCTTGAGCGGGAACTACGAGCAGTACTTC.

The rearrangement joins TRBV10-3 to TRBJ1-2; tentative D call: TRBD1 (6 bases). This CDR3 has 13 amino acids. The germline V gene encodes CDR1 ENHRY and CDR2 SYGVKD. With 4 bases removed from V and 7 bases from J, the gap between germline ends came to 13 bases. Here the CDR3 DNA reads TGTGCCATCAGTGTTACAGGGATCCCTGGCTACACCTTC. Its translation is CAISVTGIPGYTF.

This sequence joins TRBV6-5 and TRBJ1-2; TRBD1 is a possible D gene (5 bases). The germline V gene has CDR1 MNHEY and CDR2 SVGAGI. The CDR3 sequence is 14 residues long. V was cut by 4 bases and J by 5 bases, with 14 bases left in between. The CDR3 sequence is CASSSAGLDYGYTF. CDR3 DNA: TGTGCCAGCAGTTCGGCAGGGCTCGATTATGGCTACACCTTC.

V gene TRBV28 combines with J gene TRBJ2-5; 10 bases agree with TRBD1. Germline trimming cut 2 bases from V and 7 bases from J; bases unmatched to any gene: 1. There are 13 residues in the CDR3. Germline V lookup: CDR1 MDHEN, CDR2 SYDVKM. The CDR3 sequence is CASSLGQGGTQYF. CDR3 coding DNA: TGTGCCAGCAGTTTAGGACAGGGGGGGACCCAGTACTTC.

The chain combines TRBV6-5 with TRBJ1-1; 7 bases match TRBD1. The CDR3 consists of 15 residues. Germline CDR1 and CDR2: MNHEY and SVGAGI. J lost 3 bases, V lost 0 bases, and 4 bases had no gene match. In DNA form, the CDR3 reads TGTGCCAGCAGTTACTCGACAGGGCTTGACACTGAAGCTTTCTTT. It is translated as CASSYSTGLDTEAFF.

This chain uses TRBV9 with TRBJ2-1; 11 bases are a match to TRBD2. V lost 0 bases and J lost 9; bases outside the gene matches: 8. The CDR3 has 16 residues. Germline V CDR1 and CDR2: SGDLS, YYNGEE. CDR3 amino acids: CASSVDLLAGEGEQFF. The CDR3 nucleotides read TGTGCCAGCAGCGTAGACCTACTAGCGGGGGAGGGTGAGCAGTTCTTC.

This clone turned up a few times. The J gene is TRBJ2-1, the V gene TRBV9; TRBD2 matches 9 bases. Germline trimming cut 4 bases from V and 0 bases from J; bases unmatched to any gene: 5. The germline gives CDR1 SGDLS, CDR2 YYNGEE. This CDR3 is built from 16 residues. The CDR3 DNA follows: TGTGCCAGCAGCCACCAGGGACTAGCCTCCTACAATGAGCAGTTCTTC. Translation: CASSHQGLASYNEQFF.

This clone was counted only a few times. The J gene is TRBJ1-3, the V gene TRBV5-1; a possible D gene is TRBD1 (6 bases). V was shortened by 4 bases and J by 0 bases, with 14 bases between the two germline ends. CDR3 length: 16 residues. CDR1 and CDR2 from the germline V gene are SGHRS and YFSETQ. CDR3 nucleotides: TGCGCCAGCAGCACCCTGGACAGAACCTCTGGAAACACCATATATTTT. Protein sequence: CASSTLDRTSGNTIYF. The variable domain in full, completed from reference TRBV5-1 and TRBJ1-3, reads KAGVTQTPRYLIKTRGQQVTLSCSPISGHRSVSWYQQTPGQGLQFLFEYFSETQRNKGNFPGRFSGRQFSNSRSEMNVSTLELGDSALYLCASSTLDRTSGNTIYFGEGSWLTVV.

This clone occurred a few times. The V gene is TRBV7-2, the J gene TRBJ2-4; possible D gene TRBD1, 6 bases. The V gene's germline CDR1 is SGHTA and CDR2 FQGNSA. Trimming left V 2 bases short and J 16 bases short, with 15 bases between. This CDR3 spans 12 amino acids. The DNA for the CDR3 is TGTGCCAGCAGCTTACAGGGGCCACCCGCTTACTTC. It is translated as CASSLQGPPAYF.

V usage is TRBV28 and J usage is TRBJ1-5; D is uncertain. Per the germline V gene, CDR1 is MDHEN and CDR2 is SYDVKM. The V end lost 5 bases, the J end lost 10 bases, and 9 bases lay between the germline ends. This CDR3 spans 11 amino acids. CDR3 nucleotides: TGTGCCAGCAGTCCCACACACCCCCAGCATTTT. It is translated as CASSPTHPQHF.

The genes are TRBV7-3 and TRBJ2-2, with a possible D match to TRBD1 (6 bases). Trimming took 5 bases from V and 7 from J, leaving 17 bases between them. This CDR3 has 15 amino acids. In germline, CDR1 is SGHTA, CDR2 FQGTGA. CDR3 residues: CASSPSPGAGGELFF. The CDR3 DNA reads as TGTGCCAGCAGCCCCTCTCCAGGGGCGGGCGGGGAGCTGTTTTTT.

This clone was seen only a few times. This chain links TRBV27 with TRBJ2-5; 7 bases are shared with TRBD2. The CDR3 runs 11 residues. After removal of 2 bases from V and 10 bases from J, the junction contained 1 base not matched to a gene. Germline CDR1 is MNHEY and CDR2 is SMNVEV (reference sequence). The CDR3 sequence is CASSLAGVQYF. The CDR3 DNA reads as TGTGCCAGCAGTTTAGCGGGGGTCCAGTACTTC.

J is TRBJ2-6 and V is TRBV7-3, with a weak D call TRBD1 (6 bases). Per the germline V gene, CDR1 is SGHTA and CDR2 is FQGTGA. Trimming took 2 bases from V and 0 from J, leaving 17 bases between them. This CDR3 is 19 amino acids long. CDR3 residues: CASSLYARTAVSGANVLTF. CDR3 DNA: TGTGCCAGCAGCTTATACGCCCGGACAGCTGTCTCTGGGGCCAACGTCCTGACTTTC.

The chain recombines TRBV7-9 with TRBJ1-2, with 8 bases that match TRBD1. This CDR3 is built from 12 residues. Trimming took 5 bases from V and 8 from J; bases not matched to a gene: 4. Germline assignment: CDR1 SEHNR and CDR2 FQNEAQ (reference sequence). CDR3 in DNA: TGTGCCAGCAGCCTGACAGGGGAAGGCTACACCTTC. Amino acids: CASSLTGEGYTF.

A few counts support this clone. The chain couples TRBV25-1 to TRBJ2-7, with D tentatively TRBD1 (6 bases). This CDR3 has 13 residues. Germline V gene sequence: CDR1 MGHDK, CDR2 SYGVNS. V dropped 2 bases and J dropped 3 bases, with 8 bases sitting between them. The chain's CDR3 is CASSELDSYEQYF. CDR3 nucleotide sequence: TGTGCCAGCAGTGAACTGGACAGCTACGAGCAGTACTTC.

This clone was seen a handful of times. The J gene is TRBJ2-1, the V gene TRBV30; D remains ambiguous. This CDR3 region has 13 residues. The germline V gene encodes CDR1 GTSNPN and CDR2 SVGIG (reference sequence). Deletions cut 0 bases from V and 4 bases from J, with 7 bases between. CDR3 sequence (DNA): TGTGCCTGGAGTGTAACCCTATACAATGAGCAGTTCTTC. Translated: CAWSVTLYNEQFF.

This clone was seen more than once but under ten times. V usage is TRBV28 and J usage is TRBJ2-7; D possibly corresponds to TRBD2 (6 bases). In germline, CDR1 is MDHEN, CDR2 SYDVKM. With 3 bases removed from V and 0 bases from J, the gap between germline ends came to 15 bases. CDR3 length equals 16 residues. CDR3 amino acids: CASSFPTRTTSYEQYF. The CDR3 DNA sequence: TGTGCCAGCAGTTTTCCAACTCGGACTACCTCCTACGAGCAGTACTTC.

The gene calls are TRBV7-3 and TRBJ1-1, with 7 bases aligning to TRBD1. V lost 4 bases and J lost 2; bases outside the gene matches: 4. The CDR3 runs 14 residues. Germline V lookup: CDR1 SGHTA, CDR2 FQGTGA. The CDR3, as DNA: TGTGCCAGCAGCTCCGGGACAGTAAACACTGAAGCTTTCTTT. Translation gives CASSSGTVNTEAFF.

The rearrangement joins TRBV12-5 to TRBJ2-2; a possible D gene is TRBD1 (6 bases). Germline V gives CDR1 LGHNT, CDR2 FRNRAP. V was trimmed by 5 bases and J by 6 bases, leaving 13 bases between them. CDR3 length: 14 residues. CDR3 bases: TGTGCTAGTGGTCCCCAGGGGTACGCCGGGGAGCTGTTTTTT. Its translation is CASGPQGYAGELFF. The full variable domain, with the rest looked up from reference TRBV12-5 and TRBJ2-2, is DARVTQTPRHKVTEMGQEVTMRCQPILGHNTVFWYRQTMMQGLELLAYFRNRAPLDDSGMPKDRFSAEMPDATLATLKIQPSEPRDSAVYFCASGPQGYAGELFFGEGSRLTVL.

This clone was seen only a few times. The chain couples TRBV4-3 to TRBJ2-4; TRBD2 aligns across 9 bases. This CDR3 has 17 amino acids. V trimming: 1 base; J trimming: 6 bases; junction bases outside the gene matches: 10. The V gene's germline CDR1 is LGHNA and CDR2 YSLEER. DNA for the CDR3: TGCGCCAGCAGCCAAGGCCATCGCGGGGGGGCCCCAAACATTCAGTACTTC. Amino acid sequence: CASSQGHRGGAPNIQYF.

V usage is TRBV28 and J usage is TRBJ2-6, with unresolved D. Trimming left V 6 bases short and J 1 base short, with 25 bases between. This CDR3 is built from 20 residues. CDR1 and CDR2 (germline): MDHEN, SYDVKM. The CDR3 coding sequence is TGTGCCAGCAGCCTTGTGAAGAGGAGTCCCTTTGTATCTGGGGCCAACGTCCTGACTTTC. It encodes CASSLVKRSPFVSGANVLTF.

This rearrangement joins TRBV28 to TRBJ2-1, with D possibly matching TRBD1 (5 bases). Trimming took 6 bases from V and 4 from J, leaving 13 bases between them. CDR3 length: 14 residues. Germline V gene lookup returns CDR1 MDHEN and CDR2 SYDVKM. CDR3 nucleotide sequence: TGTGCCAGCAGCCCGGATGGACAATACAATGAGCAGTTCTTC. It yields the protein CASSPDGQYNEQFF.

This clone was picked up a small number of times. The CDR3 is CASSQTSGRRTGELFF. CDR3 nucleotides: TGCGCCAGCAGTCAAACTAGCGGGAGGCGCACCGGGGAGCTGTTTTTT. This rearrangement joins TRBV23-1 to TRBJ2-2; 12 nucleotides align to TRBD2. TRBV23-1 carries the ORF label, with uncertain function. V lost 2 bases to trimming and J lost 4 bases; unmatched junction nucleotides: 2. CDR3 length: 16 residues.

The CDR3 coding sequence is TGTGCCATCAGTGAGTCGACGTGGGCAGGGGGCCCCCGGGATACGCAGTATTTT. Amino acids: CAISESTWAGGPRDTQYF. This rearrangement joins TRBV10-3 to TRBJ2-3; 8 nucleotides line up with TRBD1. CDR1 ENHRY and CDR2 SYGVKD come from the germline V gene. CDR3 length: 18 residues. The V and J ends lost 0 bases and 6 bases, in that order; junction bases with no gene match: 14.